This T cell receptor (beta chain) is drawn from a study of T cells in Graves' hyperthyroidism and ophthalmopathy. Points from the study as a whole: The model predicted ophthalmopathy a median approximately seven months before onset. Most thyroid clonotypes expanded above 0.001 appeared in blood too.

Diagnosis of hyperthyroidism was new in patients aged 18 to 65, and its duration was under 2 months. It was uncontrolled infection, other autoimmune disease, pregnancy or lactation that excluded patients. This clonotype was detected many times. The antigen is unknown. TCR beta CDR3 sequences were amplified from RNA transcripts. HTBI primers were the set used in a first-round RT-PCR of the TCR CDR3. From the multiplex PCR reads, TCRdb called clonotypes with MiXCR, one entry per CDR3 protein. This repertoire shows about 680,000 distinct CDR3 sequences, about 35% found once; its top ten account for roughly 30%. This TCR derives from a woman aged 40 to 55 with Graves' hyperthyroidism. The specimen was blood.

The DNA of the CDR3 is TGTGCCAGTAGTAAGACTAGCGGGAACACCGGGGAGCTGTTTTTT. Its translation: CASSKTSGNTGELFF. The chain couples TRBV19 to TRBJ2-2, with 9 bases aligning to TRBD2. Trimming at V came to 4 bases and at J to 1 base, leaving 1 base not matched to a gene. Germline V gene lookup returns CDR1 LNHDA and CDR2 SQIVND (reference sequence). The CDR3 has 15 residues.